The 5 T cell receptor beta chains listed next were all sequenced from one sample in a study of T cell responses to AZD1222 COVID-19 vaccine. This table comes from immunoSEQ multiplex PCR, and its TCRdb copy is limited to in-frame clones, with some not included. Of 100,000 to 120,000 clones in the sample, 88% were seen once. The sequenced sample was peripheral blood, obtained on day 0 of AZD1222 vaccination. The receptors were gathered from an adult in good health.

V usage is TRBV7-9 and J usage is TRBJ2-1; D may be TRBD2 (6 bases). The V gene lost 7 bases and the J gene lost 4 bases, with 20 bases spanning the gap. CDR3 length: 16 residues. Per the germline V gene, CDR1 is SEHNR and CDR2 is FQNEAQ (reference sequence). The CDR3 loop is CASTKVGGTFYNEQFF. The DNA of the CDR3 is TGTGCCAGCACTAAAGTTGGAGGGACCTTTTACAATGAGCAGTTCTTC.

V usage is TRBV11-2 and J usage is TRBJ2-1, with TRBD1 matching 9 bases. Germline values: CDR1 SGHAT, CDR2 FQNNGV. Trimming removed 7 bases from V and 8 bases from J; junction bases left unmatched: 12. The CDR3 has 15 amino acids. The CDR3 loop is CASTTGTGKYDEQFF. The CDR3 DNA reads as TGTGCCAGCACGACCGGGACAGGGAAGTATGATGAGCAGTTCTTC. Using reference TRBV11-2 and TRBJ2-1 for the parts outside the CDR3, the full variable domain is EAGVAQSPRYKIIEKRQSVAFWCNPISGHATLYWYQQILGQGPKLLIQFQNNGVVDDSQLPKDRFSAERLKGVDSTLKIQPAKLEDSAVYLCASTTGTGKYDEQFFGPGTRLTVL.

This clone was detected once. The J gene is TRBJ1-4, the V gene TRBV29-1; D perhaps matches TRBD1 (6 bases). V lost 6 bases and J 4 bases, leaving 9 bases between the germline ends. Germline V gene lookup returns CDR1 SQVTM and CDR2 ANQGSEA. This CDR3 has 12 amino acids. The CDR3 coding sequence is TGCAGCGTAATACAGGGTAATGAAAAACTGTTTTTT. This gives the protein CSVIQGNEKLFF.

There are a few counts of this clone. The DNA of the CDR3 is TGTGCCAGCAGCCGCGTGAGGTACGAGCAGTACTTC. Amino acid sequence: CASSRVRYEQYF. This rearrangement joins TRBV3-1 (or the pseudogene TRBV3-2) to TRBJ2-7; no clear D. The V and J ends lost 4 bases and 4 bases respectively, with 8 bases between them. Germline CDR1 LGHDT, CDR2 YNNKEL (reference sequence). The CDR3 contains 12 residues.

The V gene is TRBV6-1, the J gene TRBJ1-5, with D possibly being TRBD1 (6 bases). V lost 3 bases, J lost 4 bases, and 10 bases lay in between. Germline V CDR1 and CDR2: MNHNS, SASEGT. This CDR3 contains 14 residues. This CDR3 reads CASSERGDNQPQHF. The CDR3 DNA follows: TGTGCCAGCAGTGAGAGGGGGGATAATCAGCCCCAGCATTTT.